Listed here are 16 T cell receptor beta chains from one sample, sequenced in a study of cytomegalovirus exposure and HLA in healthy donors. The PCR made use of 60 Vbeta and 13 Jbeta primers. Measured with immunoSEQ multiplex PCR; TCRdb has only the in-frame clones, and not every one. The sample includes roughly 190,000 clones, around 87% of them seen just once. The specimen sequenced was PBMCs. Receptors originate from a boy between 2 and 10 years old in good health and CMV-seronegative.

This chain joins TRBV27 and TRBJ2-5; 12 bases fit TRBD1. The CDR3 is made up of 16 amino acids. The J segment lost 9 bases and the V segment lost 5 bases, leaving 13 bases of the junction unmatched. Germline V gene data show CDR1 as MNHEY and CDR2 as SMNVEV (reference sequence). The CDR3 protein is CASSRSPGQGALAQYF. In DNA, the CDR3 is TGTGCCAGCAGTCGAAGTCCGGGACAGGGGGCCTTGGCCCAGTACTTC.

In its sample, this clone was seen once. The rearrangement links TRBV28 to TRBJ2-7, with D possibly matching TRBD2 (5 bases). CDR1 is MDHEN and CDR2 is SYDVKM in the germline V gene. This CDR3 has 14 amino acids. Trimming took off 5 bases at V and 6 bases at J, with 17 bases between the two ends. Here the CDR3 DNA reads TGTGCCAGCAGTCCGAATAGGACTTGGCGCGAGCAGTACTTC. It codes for CASSPNRTWREQYF. Supplemented by reference TRBV28 and TRBJ2-7, the full variable domain reads DVKVTQSSRYLVKRTGEKVFLECVQDMDHENMFWYRQDPGLGLRLIYFSYDVKMKEKGDIPEGYSVSREKKERFSLILESASTNQTSMYLCASSPNRTWREQYFGPGTRLTVT.

J is TRBJ2-3 and V is TRBV2; 8 bases match TRBD1. The CDR3 has 16 residues. Looked up from germline, CDR1 is SNHLY and CDR2 is FYNNEI. After removal of 0 bases from V and 9 bases from J, the junction contained 11 bases not matched to a gene. CDR3 region: CASSEAQGAGPFTQYF. The DNA of the CDR3 is TGTGCCAGCAGTGAAGCTCAGGGGGCGGGCCCGTTCACGCAGTATTTT. Based on the CDR3 plus reference TRBV2 and TRBJ2-3, the full variable domain is EPEVTQTPSHQVTQMGQEVILRCVPISNHLYFYWYRQILGQKVEFLVSFYNNEISEKSEIFDDQFSVERPDGSNFTLKIRSTKLEDSAMYFCASSEAQGAGPFTQYFGPGTRLTVL.

The chain is built from TRBV7-9 and TRBJ1-5; D gene ambiguous. Per germline, CDR1 SEHNR and CDR2 FQNEAQ (reference sequence). V was trimmed by 1 base and J by 3 bases, leaving 13 bases between them. CDR3 length: 16 amino acids. CDR3 in amino acids: CASSLGEGAYNQPQHF. For the CDR3, the DNA is TGTGCCAGCAGCTTAGGGGAGGGTGCCTACAATCAGCCCCAGCATTTT.

This chain uses TRBV2 with TRBJ2-3; perhaps TRBD1 as D (5 bases). Trimming pared 6 bases from V and 3 bases from J, leaving 10 bases between. Germline V gene lookup returns CDR1 SNHLY and CDR2 FYNNEI. This CDR3 has 13 amino acids. DNA for the CDR3: TGTGCCAGCAGGTCCTCAGGGACAGATACGCAGTATTTT. Amino acids: CASRSSGTDTQYF.

The chain uses TRBV7-9 and TRBJ2-1; 8 nucleotides line up with TRBD2. V lost 4 bases, J lost 5 bases, and 7 bases stayed unmatched. The V gene's germline CDR1 is SEHNR and CDR2 FQNEAQ (reference sequence). The CDR3 covers 15 residues. CDR3 sequence (DNA): TGTGCCAGCAGCTACACTAGCGGAGGTGACAATGAGCAGTTCTTC. The encoded protein is CASSYTSGGDNEQFF.

V and J are TRBV7-9 and TRBJ1-3, with 8 positions matching TRBD1. The CDR3 runs 14 residues. Per germline, CDR1 SEHNR and CDR2 FQNEAQ (reference sequence). V shed 7 bases and J 3 bases; nucleotides not matched to a gene: 5. This chain's CDR3 is CASTKGTGGNTIYF. The CDR3 nucleotides read TGTGCCAGCACGAAGGGGACAGGTGGAAACACCATATATTTT.

V gene TRBV6-7 combines with J gene TRBJ2-7, with TRBD2 as a possible D gene (7 bases). Being an ORF, TRBV6-7 has a function that is uncertain. The V and J ends lost 0 bases and 2 bases respectively, with 14 bases between them. This CDR3 spans 16 amino acids. CDR3 DNA: TGTGCCAGCAGTTACTCGGGGGGGCCCATGCCCTACGAGCAGTACTTC. Its translation is CASSYSGGPMPYEQYF.

This chain joins TRBV29-1 and TRBJ1-2; tentative D call: TRBD1 (5 bases). The CDR3 consists of 14 residues. Germline CDR1 and CDR2: SQVTM and ANQGSEA. Trimming pared 1 base from V and 4 bases from J, leaving 13 bases between. The CDR3 region has the DNA TGCAGCGTTGAAGGGAACAGGCGATTCTATGGCTACACCTTC. This codes for CSVEGNRRFYGYTF.

The chain employs TRBV5-4 and TRBJ1-1, with 10 bases that match TRBD1. V shed 0 bases, J shed 6 bases, and the junction held 5 bases outside the gene matches. CDR1 is SGHNT, CDR2 YYREEE, per germline (reference sequence). CDR3 length: 15 residues. The DNA of the CDR3 is TGTGCCAGCAGCTTGGATGTAGGACAGGGGGCTGAAGCTTTCTTT. Translation: CASSLDVGQGAEAFF.

The chain has TRBV30 and TRBJ1-3; no reliable D call. V shed 0 bases and J shed 2 bases, with 14 bases lying between them. From germline, CDR1 is GTSNPN and CDR2 SVGIG (reference sequence). This CDR3 contains 16 residues. The CDR3 protein is CAWSVKVPQAGNTIYF. The DNA for the CDR3 is TGTGCCTGGAGTGTTAAGGTCCCCCAGGCTGGAAACACCATATATTTT.

The V gene is TRBV28, the J gene TRBJ2-7; D might be TRBD1 (5 bases). CDR3 length equals 15 residues. Germline V lookup: CDR1 MDHEN, CDR2 SYDVKM. V lost 5 bases and J 2 bases, leaving 16 bases between the germline ends. DNA for the CDR3: TGTGCCAGCAGTCAGGACAAGACTCTAGCCTACGAGCAGTACTTC. Its translation: CASSQDKTLAYEQYF.

The chain is built from TRBV2 and TRBJ1-1, with TRBD1 as a possible D gene (6 bases). Germline values: CDR1 SNHLY, CDR2 FYNNEI. V lost 5 bases and J lost 0, with 13 bases in between. This CDR3 contains 15 residues. The CDR3 DNA is TGTGCCAGCAGTCAACAGGGTCTCATGAACACTGAAGCTTTCTTT. Amino acids: CASSQQGLMNTEAFF. The full variable domain, rest sourced from reference TRBV2 and TRBJ1-1, is EPEVTQTPSHQVTQMGQEVILRCVPISNHLYFYWYRQILGQKVEFLVSFYNNEISEKSEIFDDQFSVERPDGSNFTLKIRSTKLEDSAMYFCASSQQGLMNTEAFFGQGTRLTVV.

This clone has only one observation. The chain is built from TRBV15 and TRBJ1-5, with TRBD1 matching 11 bases. The CDR3 extends over 18 amino acids. V was clipped by 1 base and J by 6 bases; unmatched bases: 11. The germline V gene has CDR1 LNHNV and CDR2 YYDKDF (reference sequence). CDR3 nucleotide sequence: TGTGCCACCAGCAGAGCAACATTGGGGACAGGGGGAGGTCAGCCCCAGCATTTT. Protein: CATSRATLGTGGGQPQHF.

The rearrangement uses TRBV7-9 and TRBJ2-1; weak D call: TRBD2 (5 bases). Trimming took off 0 bases at V and 10 bases at J, with 13 bases between the two ends. This CDR3 comprises 14 residues. Per the germline V gene, CDR1 is SEHNR and CDR2 is FQNEAQ (reference sequence). CDR3 coding DNA: TGTGCCAGCAGCTTAGCGCCGAGGGCGGAGGAGCAGTTCTTC. Amino acid sequence: CASSLAPRAEEQFF.

This sequence joins TRBV5-6 and TRBJ2-7; D remains unclear. V lost 1 base to trimming and J lost 2 bases, with 7 bases between them. CDR3 size: 13 residues. Per the germline V gene, CDR1 is SGHDT and CDR2 is YYEEEE. This CDR3 is CASSLQVPYEQYF. CDR3 nucleotides: TGTGCCAGCAGCTTGCAGGTACCCTACGAGCAGTACTTC.